These 21 T cell receptor beta chains originate from one sample sequenced in a study of early T cells in non-severe SARS-CoV-2 infection. Via MiXCR, TCRdb re-called the 5' RACE reads, giving one row per CDR3 protein. The sample includes tens of thousands of distinct CDR3 sequences, 14% of them seen just once. Sequencing was performed on whole blood. Receptors originate from an adult who was a healthcare worker with PCR-confirmed SARS-CoV-2 infection or an uninfected control (not recorded which).

This clonotype turned up a few times. The chain uses TRBV4-2 and TRBJ2-7; 9 nucleotides line up with TRBD2. CDR1 and CDR2 from the germline V gene are LGHNA and YNFKEQ. The junction had 8 bases not matched to a gene; V was cut back by 4 bases and J by 7 bases. This CDR3 spans 14 amino acids. The DNA of the CDR3 is TGTGCCAGCAGCCTCATGGGACTAGCAGGAGAGCAGTACTTC. Its translation: CASSLMGLAGEQYF.

This clonotype came up many times. The V gene is TRBV5-5, the J gene TRBJ1-2; unclear D gene. The V end lost 5 bases, the J end lost 1 base, and 3 bases lay between the germline ends. The CDR3 runs 11 residues. Germline lookup yields CDR1 SGHKS and CDR2 YYEKEE (reference sequence). DNA of the CDR3: TGTGCCAGCAGTCTTAACTATGGCTACACCTTC. The encoded protein is CASSLNYGYTF. The variable domain in full, with the rest retrieved from reference TRBV5-5 and TRBJ1-2, is DAGVTQSPTHLIKTRGQQVTLRCSPISGHKSVSWYQQVLGQGPQFIFQYYEKEERGRGNFPDRFSARQFPNYSSELNVNALLLGDSALYLCASSLNYGYTFGSGTRLTVV.

This clonotype has a handful of counts. This sequence joins TRBV3-1 and TRBJ2-7; D is unresolved. V lost 4 bases, J lost 2 bases, and 12 bases lay in between. CDR1 and CDR2 (germline): LGHDT, YNNKEL (reference sequence). The CDR3 is 14 amino acids. The CDR3 protein is CASSPLAAAYEQYF. DNA for the CDR3: TGTGCCAGCAGCCCCCTCGCCGCAGCCTACGAGCAGTACTTC.

Turning to this clonotype: The junction differs from germline at one of its ends, possibly a read error. The chain has TRBV9 and TRBJ1-3; 7 bases fit TRBD1. The CDR3 is made up of 16 amino acids. Germline V gives CDR1 SGDLS, CDR2 YYNGEE. Here the CDR3 reads CACSVEQGKSGNTIYF. The CDR3 DNA sequence: TGTGCCTGCAGCGTAGAACAGGGGAAGTCTGGAAACACCATATATTTT.

This clonotype showed up just a few times. V is TRBV19 and J is TRBJ1-5; D gene ambiguous. The V gene lost 2 bases and the J gene lost 1 base, with 3 bases spanning the gap. The CDR3 contains 13 residues. Germline V gene sequence: CDR1 LNHDA, CDR2 SQIVND (reference sequence). For the CDR3, the DNA is TGTGCCAGTAGTATAAAGAGCAATCAGCCCCAGCATTTT. Its protein is CASSIKSNQPQHF.

The chain has TRBV29-1 and TRBJ1-5, with TRBD1 as a possible D gene (6 bases). The CDR3 has 13 residues. Per germline, CDR1 SQVTM and CDR2 ANQGSEA. V was shortened by 5 bases and J by 3 bases, with 11 bases between the two germline ends. CDR3 sequence: CSVNGQSNQPQHF. CDR3 in DNA: TGCAGCGTTAATGGACAGTCCAATCAGCCCCAGCATTTT.

This clonotype showed up just a few times. The rearrangement uses TRBV20-1 and TRBJ1-2; perhaps TRBD1 as D (6 bases). The CDR3 length is 13 residues. CDR1 is DFQATT, CDR2 SNEGSKA, per germline (reference sequence). V gave up 6 bases and J gave up 3 bases, with 14 bases separating them. CDR3 bases: TGCAGTGCCCAAATCCCAGGGGACTATGGCTACACCTTC. Protein product: CSAQIPGDYGYTF.

The V call is TRBV7-2, the J call TRBJ2-5; D not certain. The CDR3 runs to 11 residues. The germline V gene encodes CDR1 SGHTA and CDR2 FQGNSA. V lost 5 bases, J lost 3 bases, and 4 bases lay in between. The CDR3: CASSVKETQYF. The CDR3 nucleotides are TGTGCCAGCAGCGTTAAAGAGACCCAGTACTTC.

At least ten counts were recorded for this clonotype. The chain has TRBV6-2 or TRBV6-3 and TRBJ1-5; 9 bases align to TRBD1. The J segment lost 6 bases and the V segment lost 2 bases, leaving 8 bases of the junction unmatched. The V gene's germline CDR1 is MNHEY and CDR2 SVGEGT. This CDR3 comprises 16 residues. CDR3 amino acids: CASSYRDRVGRQPQHF. Written as DNA, the CDR3 is TGTGCCAGCAGTTACCGGGACAGGGTAGGGCGTCAGCCCCAGCATTTT.

This clonotype has a handful of counts. The gene calls are TRBV11-2 and TRBJ1-1; no clear D. The germline V gene has CDR1 SGHAT and CDR2 FQNNGV. The CDR3 is 14 residues long. Trimming removed 5 bases from V and 2 bases from J, with 12 bases in between. This CDR3 reads CASSPGRVNTEAFF. The CDR3 nucleotides are TGTGCCAGCAGCCCAGGTAGAGTCAACACTGAAGCTTTCTTT.

The chain recombines TRBV10-3 with TRBJ2-3; D could derive from TRBD1 or TRBD2 (5 bases each). The CDR3 loop spans 14 amino acids. The germline V gene encodes CDR1 ENHRY and CDR2 SYGVKD. With 4 bases removed from V and 2 bases from J, the gap between germline ends came to 10 bases. The CDR3 reads CAISAGQDTDTQYF. The CDR3 DNA is TGTGCCATCAGTGCGGGGCAGGACACAGATACGCAGTATTTT.

Only a few counts were recorded for this clonotype. The chain is built from TRBV20-1 and TRBJ2-1, with D tentatively TRBD1 (6 bases). Germline CDR1 and CDR2: DFQATT and SNEGSKA (reference sequence). The CDR3 extends over 16 amino acids. Trimming took off 3 bases at V and 2 bases at J, with 17 bases between the two ends. The CDR3 nucleotides are TGCAGTGCTAGTTTTTCGGCAGGGGTGGCCTACAATGAGCAGTTCTTC. Translation: CSASFSAGVAYNEQFF.

The rearrangement joins TRBV12-3 or TRBV12-4 to TRBJ1-1; D is unresolved. The CDR3 totals 14 residues. V was trimmed by 6 bases and J by 1 base, leaving 12 bases between them. CDR3 in amino acids: CASRLAGENTEAFF. Here the CDR3 DNA reads TGTGCCAGCAGGCTCGCCGGGGAGAACACTGAAGCTTTCTTT.

This clonotype was detected ten times or more. The chain is built from TRBV5-1 and TRBJ2-3; 7 bases are a match to TRBD2. V shed 0 bases, J shed 0 bases, and the junction held 7 bases outside the gene matches. CDR1 and CDR2 from the germline V gene are SGHRS and YFSETQ. CDR3 length: 17 amino acids. For the CDR3, the DNA is TGCGCCAGCAGCTTGGGGCTAGCGGAGACTAGCACAGATACGCAGTATTTT. Amino acid sequence: CASSLGLAETSTDTQYF. Full variable domain (rest looked up from reference TRBV5-1 and TRBJ2-3): KAGVTQTPRYLIKTRGQQVTLSCSPISGHRSVSWYQQTPGQGLQFLFEYFSETQRNKGNFPGRFSGRQFSNSRSEMNVSTLELGDSALYLCASSLGLAETSTDTQYFGPGTRLTVL.

This chain joins TRBV5-4 and TRBJ2-3; TRBD2 matches 15 bases. V lost 4 bases, J lost 2 bases, and 5 bases stayed unmatched. Germline CDR1 and CDR2: SGHNT and YYREEE (reference sequence). The CDR3 contains 17 residues. The CDR3 sequence: CASSPGLAGGITDTQYF. CDR3 DNA sequence: TGTGCCAGCAGCCCCGGACTAGCGGGGGGGATCACAGATACGCAGTATTTT.

The chain recombines TRBV27 with TRBJ2-5; TRBD1 is a possible D gene (6 bases). The germline V and J ends were trimmed by 4 bases and 0 bases, with 12 bases remaining between them. Germline V gives CDR1 MNHEY, CDR2 SMNVEV (reference sequence). The CDR3 runs to 15 residues. The CDR3 here is CASSSYRDNQETQYF. As DNA, the CDR3 is TGTGCCAGCAGTTCTTACCGGGACAACCAAGAGACCCAGTACTTC.

The gene calls are TRBV5-1 and TRBJ2-3; 10 bases are shared with TRBD1. V lost 1 base to trimming and J lost 3 bases; unmatched junction nucleotides: 11. Per germline, CDR1 SGHRS and CDR2 YFSETQ. The CDR3 is 18 amino acids. The CDR3 nucleotides read TGCGCCAGCAGCTTGATTTTGGGGACAGGGGTCGTTACAGATACGCAGTATTTT. This sequence encodes CASSLILGTGVVTDTQYF.

This clonotype was detected only once. The V call is TRBV29-1, the J call TRBJ2-7; D is ambiguous. V shed 1 base and J shed 2 bases, with 15 bases lying between them. CDR3 length equals 15 residues. Germline V gene data show CDR1 as SQVTM and CDR2 as ANQGSEA. In DNA, the CDR3 is TGCAGCGTTGAAGGTGGCGACGGAGACCCCTACGAGCAGTACTTC. Translating gives CSVEGGDGDPYEQYF.

This chain connects TRBV3-1 to TRBJ2-5; possibly TRBD2 for D (5 bases). Germline CDR1 is LGHDT and CDR2 is YNNKEL (reference sequence). V was shortened by 2 bases and J by 2 bases, with 18 bases between the two germline ends. The CDR3 consists of 17 residues. CDR3 nucleotides: TGTGCCAGCAGCCAATTTGCGAGGGAGACCGGACAAGAGACCCAGTACTTC. Its translation: CASSQFARETGQETQYF.

This clonotype was picked up many times. The chain employs TRBV5-4 and TRBJ1-6, with TRBD1 matching over 10 bases. V was clipped by 2 bases and J by 8 bases; unmatched bases: 4. Per germline, CDR1 SGHNT and CDR2 YYREEE (reference sequence). This CDR3 has 15 amino acids. CDR3 in amino acids: CASSFGTGVDSPLHF. The CDR3 DNA reads as TGTGCCAGCAGCTTCGGGACAGGGGTTGATTCACCCCTCCACTTT.

The chain recombines TRBV12-3 or TRBV12-4 with TRBJ1-1; D possibly corresponds to TRBD1 (5 bases). Deletions cut 7 bases from V and 4 bases from J, with 16 bases between. This CDR3 is 14 amino acids long. The CDR3 protein is CASNKGEGITEAFF. CDR3 nucleotides: TGTGCCAGCAATAAAGGGGAGGGGATCACTGAAGCTTTCTTT.